This TCR beta chain was sequenced during a study of cytomegalovirus exposure and HLA in healthy donors. The study drew the donors from its roughly 130-subject validation cohort, separate from the roughly 700-subject first cohort. The CDR3 loop spans 14 amino acids. Trimming left V 1 base short and J 0 bases short, with 7 bases between. Looked up from germline, CDR1 is SGHTA and CDR2 is FQGNSA. Here immunoSEQ multiplex PCR was the method, and the copy in TCRdb shows in-frame clones only, minus some. The table has around 250,000 clones, nearly 90% seen once. The rearrangement links TRBV7-2 to TRBJ2-7; maybe TRBD2 (5 bases). The sequenced material came from PBMCs. This TCR was recovered from a woman aged 18-30 years in good health and CMV-seronegative. The CDR3 spells CASSLEEASYEQYF. As DNA, the CDR3 is TGTGCCAGCAGCTTAGAGGAGGCCTCCTACGAGCAGTACTTC.